This T cell receptor (beta chain) stems from a study of CD8 T cells in ankylosing spondylitis. General observations from the study: Enrichment of disease-linked clones was reportedly significant in matched ankylosing spondylitis synovial fluid. Within ankylosing spondylitis blood, a TCR beta motif made up of eight highly homologous variants appeared to be characteristic.

This clonotype was detected ten times or more. Its antigen remains unidentified. TCRdb redid the calling of the 5' RACE reads with MiXCR, one entry per CDR3 protein. This sample carries some 130,000 distinct CDR3 sequences, more than 5.5% of them seen once, and the ten largest clones take under 15%. In germline, CDR1 is MNHEY, CDR2 SVGAGI. Trimming shortened V by 0 bases and J by 1 base, and 7 bases separated the two germline ends. The CDR3 length is 14 residues. The receptor was derived from a female donor with ankylosing spondylitis or in good health (not recorded which). This chain joins TRBV6-5 and TRBJ2-7, with D uncertain. The material sequenced was blood, either unsorted or a sorted T cell fraction (not recorded which). As DNA, the CDR3 is TGTGCCAGCAGTTACTCTCGGGCTTCCTACGAGCAGTACTTC. Protein product: CASSYSRASYEQYF.